Below are 24 T cell receptor beta chains sequenced from a single sample in a study of post-analysis software for immune sequencing data. What these receptors recognize is not known. Unique-molecular-identifier-tagged TCR beta cDNA libraries were used. From the PCR reads, TCRdb called clonotypes with MiXCR, one entry per CDR3 protein. The table records 500,000 to 600,000 distinct CDR3 sequences, about 40% of them present only once. Study outcomes and limitations: A handful of TRBV segments (TRBV5-6, TRBV5-1 and TRBV20-1 among them) occurred more frequently in patients than in controls.

Sequencing input: blood. The receptor set was obtained from a girl aged 5 to 17 with multiple sclerosis.

The gene calls are TRBV29-1 and TRBJ2-7; 10 bases line up with TRBD1. The J call could be wrong; TRBJ2-5 is a better fit for the DNA end. Germline CDR1 is SQVTM and CDR2 is ANQGSEA. CDR3 length equals 16 residues. The CDR3 spells CSVVTGDRGIGETQYF. The CDR3 bases are TGCAGCGTTGTTACCGGGGACAGGGGAATCGGAGAGACCCAGTACTTC.

This clonotype was picked up a small number of times. CDR3 coding DNA: TGTGCCAGCAGCACCGCCGGGGGGGCCTACGAGCAGTACTTC. Its translation is CASSTAGGAYEQYF. This chain uses TRBV3-1 with TRBJ2-5; 8 positions agree with TRBD2. Gene TRBJ2-7 matches the end of the DNA better, so the J call may be wrong. The CDR3 length is 14 residues. The germline gives CDR1 LGHDT, CDR2 YNNKEL (reference sequence).

J is TRBJ2-7 and V is TRBV12-3 or TRBV12-4; no firm D call. Trimming cost V 3 bases and J 5 bases, with 11 bases left between them. The CDR3 totals 13 residues. CDR3 sequence: CASSFLVQNEQYF. For the CDR3, the DNA is TGTGCCAGCAGTTTTCTCGTACAGAACGAGCAGTACTTC.

This clonotype has just a few counts. V gene TRBV29-1 combines with J gene TRBJ2-7, with 9 bases identical to TRBD1. V dropped 1 base and J dropped 2; count of bases not matched to a gene: 6. The CDR3 covers 15 residues. Germline lookup yields CDR1 SQVTM and CDR2 ANQGSEA. CDR3 nucleotides: TGCAGCGTTGAAGGGGGACAGGGTAACGCCTACGAGCAGTACTTC. Amino acids: CSVEGGQGNAYEQYF.

The chain uses TRBV18 and TRBJ2-7, with D possibly TRBD2 on 5 matching bases. CDR1 and CDR2 (germline): KGHSH, LQKENI. Trimming cost V 2 bases and J 2 bases, with 13 bases left between them. There are 15 residues in the CDR3. Here the CDR3 DNA reads TGTGCCAGCTCACCAAGAGAGGGAAGGACCTACGAGCAGTACTTC. Translating it yields CASSPREGRTYEQYF.

In its sample, this clonotype was seen a few times. The rearrangement joins TRBV6-6 to TRBJ2-5; D remains unclear. CDR3 length: 13 amino acids. Per the germline V gene, CDR1 is MNHNY and CDR2 is SVGAGI (reference sequence). V was clipped by 7 bases and J by 2 bases, with 11 bases between them. The CDR3: CASKNALQETQYF. For the CDR3, the DNA is TGTGCCAGCAAGAACGCCTTACAAGAGACCCAGTACTTC.

Here the CDR3 reads CSVEDPQLSGVQETQYF. CDR3 nucleotide sequence: TGCAGCGTTGAAGACCCCCAGTTAAGCGGGGTCCAAGAGACCCAGTACTTC. V and J are TRBV29-1 and TRBJ2-5; TRBD2 aligns across 7 bases. Germline-derived CDR1 and CDR2 are SQVTM and ANQGSEA. V shed 0 bases and J 1 base; nucleotides not matched to a gene: 11. The CDR3 is made up of 17 amino acids.

The chain carries TRBV20-1 and TRBJ2-3; maybe TRBD2 (7 bases). The CDR3 is 15 amino acids. With 0 bases removed from V and 0 bases from J, the gap between germline ends came to 10 bases. Germline values: CDR1 DFQATT, CDR2 SNEGSKA (reference sequence). The CDR3 reads CSARDAGASTDTQYF. CDR3 nucleotide sequence: TGCAGTGCTAGAGATGCGGGGGCCAGCACAGATACGCAGTATTTT.

This clonotype was observed a handful of times. The rearrangement joins TRBV4-1 to TRBJ2-7; 9 bases agree with TRBD2. The CDR3 runs 15 residues. With V trimmed by 3 bases and J by 1 base, 4 bases remained unmatched. The germline CDR1 and CDR2 sequences are MGHRA and YSYEKL. The CDR3 reads CASSQRLAASYEQYF. CDR3 DNA: TGCGCCAGCAGCCAGAGACTAGCGGCTTCCTACGAGCAGTACTTC.

This clonotype was counted between two and nine times. The chain uses TRBV4-2 and TRBJ2-2, with 13 positions matching TRBD2. Germline assignment: CDR1 LGHNA and CDR2 YNFKEQ. The CDR3 spans 16 residues. V lost 0 bases to trimming and J lost 6 bases; unmatched junction nucleotides: 1. CDR3 residues: CASSQDGTSGAGELFF. The CDR3 DNA sequence: TGTGCCAGCAGCCAAGATGGGACTAGCGGGGCCGGGGAGCTGTTTTTT.

The chain recombines TRBV10-3 with TRBJ2-1; 9 bases line up with TRBD1. Trimming at V came to 10 bases and at J to 6 bases, leaving 4 bases not matched to a gene. Germline loops: CDR1 ENHRY, CDR2 SYGVKD. CDR3 length equals 12 residues. CDR3 protein: CASGTGINEQFF. The CDR3 DNA follows: TGTGCCAGCGGGACAGGGATCAATGAGCAGTTCTTC.

The gene calls are TRBV7-9 and TRBJ2-3, with a weak D call TRBD1 (5 bases). Trimming left V 1 base short and J 8 bases short, with 16 bases between. CDR3 length: 15 amino acids. Germline V gene sequence: CDR1 SEHNR, CDR2 FQNEAQ (reference sequence). The CDR3 region has the DNA TGTGCCAGCAGCTTAGTGGGGCCAGACGTCGGTACGCAGTATTTT. Its translation: CASSLVGPDVGTQYF.

The chain uses TRBV10-3 and TRBJ1-2, with 7 bases that match TRBD1. The V gene end was trimmed by 0 bases and the J gene end by 5 bases; junction bases not matched to a gene: 6. The germline V gene has CDR1 ENHRY and CDR2 SYGVKD. This CDR3 has 15 residues. The CDR3 region is CAISESEAGGYGYTF. The CDR3 DNA sequence: TGTGCCATCAGTGAGTCGGAGGCAGGGGGATATGGCTACACCTTC.

This chain uses TRBV7-9 with TRBJ2-5, with a tentative D call TRBD1 (5 bases). V lost 5 bases and J lost 1, with 11 bases in between. Per germline, CDR1 SEHNR and CDR2 FQNEAQ (reference sequence). The CDR3 totals 14 residues. CDR3 DNA sequence: TGTGCCAGCAGCATAGTGACAGCCCAAGAGACCCAGTACTTC. This translates into CASSIVTAQETQYF.

This clonotype turned up a few times. This sequence joins TRBV27 and TRBJ2-4; D gene uncertain. Trimming took off 1 base at V and 2 bases at J, with 6 bases between the two ends. Germline values: CDR1 MNHEY, CDR2 SMNVEV (reference sequence). The CDR3 consists of 14 residues. DNA for the CDR3: TGTGCCAGCAGTTTATTTCTCCCCAAAAACATTCAGTACTTC. This gives the protein CASSLFLPKNIQYF.

This clonotype has a handful of counts. The J gene is TRBJ2-1, the V gene TRBV7-3; D call uncertain. Germline V gene data show CDR1 as SGHTA and CDR2 as FQGTGA. CDR3 size: 14 residues. V lost 3 bases and J 5 bases, leaving 11 bases between the germline ends. The CDR3 DNA reads as TGTGCCAGCAGCTTGGACGCCGGGCACAATGAGCAGTTCTTC. Translated, it gives CASSLDAGHNEQFF.

This clonotype was seen once. The V call is TRBV6-6, the J call TRBJ2-3; 7 bases align to TRBD2. Germline V CDR1 and CDR2: MNHNY, SVGAGI (reference sequence). J was trimmed by 8 bases and V by 8 bases; bases with no gene match: 7. The CDR3 consists of 12 residues. The DNA of the CDR3 is TGTGCCAGCGGGGGGGATTCTGGTACGCAGTATTTT. The encoded protein is CASGGDSGTQYF.

The rearrangement links TRBV5-1 to TRBJ1-1; the D gene is possibly TRBD1 (5 bases). This CDR3 comprises 14 residues. V lost 3 bases, J lost 4 bases, and 13 bases lay in between. Germline CDR1 reads SGHRS; CDR2 reads YFSETQ. CDR3 protein: CASSSQGGITEAFF. The CDR3 region has the DNA TGCGCCAGCAGCTCGCAGGGAGGAATCACTGAAGCTTTCTTT.

The CDR3 DNA sequence: TGTGCCAGCAGTTACTTCCCTGGGGGCAAGAACACTGAAGCTTTCTTT. It encodes CASSYFPGGKNTEAFF. V is TRBV6-5 and J is TRBJ1-1; possibly TRBD1 for D (6 bases). The germline V gene has CDR1 MNHEY and CDR2 SVGAGI. V was clipped by 1 base and J by 1 base, with 13 bases between them. The CDR3 spans 16 residues.

This clonotype was observed a handful of times. This chain connects TRBV4-2 to TRBJ2-5; TRBD1 matches at 8 bases. Germline V lookup: CDR1 LGHNA, CDR2 YNFKEQ. With V trimmed by 0 bases and J by 11 bases, 14 bases remained unmatched. The CDR3 extends over 16 amino acids. The CDR3 reads CASSQDGTGIYWEQYF. DNA of the CDR3: TGTGCCAGCAGCCAAGATGGGACAGGTATCTACTGGGAGCAGTACTTC.

The V and J genes are TRBV12-3 or TRBV12-4 and TRBJ2-4; D remains unclear. Trimming took off 3 bases at V and 7 bases at J, with 7 bases between the two ends. This CDR3 has 12 amino acids. The CDR3 sequence is CASSLDGNIQYF. CDR3 bases: TGTGCCAGCAGTTTGGACGGTAACATTCAGTACTTC.

The rearrangement uses TRBV14 and TRBJ2-1; D is unclear. Germline V gene sequence: CDR1 SGHDN, CDR2 FVKESK. V was trimmed by 4 bases and J by 9 bases, leaving 16 bases between them. There are 14 residues in the CDR3. The CDR3 spells CASSPVLVGSEQFF. The CDR3 coding sequence is TGTGCCAGCAGCCCCGTCCTGGTGGGGTCTGAGCAGTTCTTC.

Only a few counts were recorded for this clonotype. This chain uses TRBV27 with TRBJ1-5; the D gene is possibly TRBD1 (5 bases). The V and J ends lost 5 bases and 6 bases respectively, with 11 bases between them. CDR1 MNHEY and CDR2 SMNVEV come from the germline V gene (reference sequence). This CDR3 comprises 13 residues. The CDR3 loop reads CASSPDRFQPQHF. DNA for the CDR3: TGTGCCAGCAGTCCAGACAGATTTCAGCCCCAGCATTTT.

The V and J genes are TRBV14 and TRBJ1-1; D call uncertain. CDR3 size: 13 residues. Germline CDR1 reads SGHDN; CDR2 reads FVKESK. V lost 0 bases, J lost 1 base, and 3 bases lay in between. This CDR3 is CASSQEENTEAFF. CDR3 nucleotide sequence: TGTGCCAGCAGCCAAGAAGAGAACACTGAAGCTTTCTTT.